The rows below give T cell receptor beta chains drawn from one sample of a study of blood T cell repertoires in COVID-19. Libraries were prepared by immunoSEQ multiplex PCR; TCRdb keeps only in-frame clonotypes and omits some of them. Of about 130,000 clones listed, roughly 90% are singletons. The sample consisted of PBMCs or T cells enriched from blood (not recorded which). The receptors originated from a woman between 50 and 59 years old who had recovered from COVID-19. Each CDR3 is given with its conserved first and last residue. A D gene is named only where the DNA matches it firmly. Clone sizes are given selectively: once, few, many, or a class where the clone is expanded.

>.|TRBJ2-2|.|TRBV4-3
CASSQDLQGTFGELFF
TGCGCCAGCAGCCAAGATCTCCAGGGGACGTTCGGGGAGCTGTTTTTT
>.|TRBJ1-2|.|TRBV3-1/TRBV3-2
CASSQGQGSSHGYTF
TGTGCCAGCAGCCAAGGTCAGGGTAGTTCACATGGCTACACCTTC
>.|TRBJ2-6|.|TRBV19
CASSILISGANVLTF
TGTGCCAGTAGTATTCTTATCTCTGGGGCCAACGTCCTGACTTTC
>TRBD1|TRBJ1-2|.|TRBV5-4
CASSLGTDNFGYTF
TGTGCCAGCAGCCTCGGGACAGACAATTTCGGCTACACCTTC
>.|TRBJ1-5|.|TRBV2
CASSEAGDLNQPQHF
TGTGCCAGCAGTGAGGCAGGGGACCTAAATCAGCCCCAGCATTTT
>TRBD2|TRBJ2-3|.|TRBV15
CATSDVAGTQYF
TGTGCCACCAGCGACGTAGCGGGGACGCAGTATTTT
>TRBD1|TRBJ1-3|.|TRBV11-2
CASSPQGQPSGNTIYF
TGTGCCAGCAGCCCCCAGGGACAGCCCTCTGGAAACACCATATATTTT
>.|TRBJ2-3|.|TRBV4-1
CASSQVPGVADTQYF
TGCGCCAGCAGCCAAGTACCGGGGGTGGCAGATACGCAGTATTTT
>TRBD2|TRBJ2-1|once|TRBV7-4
CASSLRPQPRGDFYNEQFF
TGTGCCAGCAGCTTACGTCCCCAACCCCGGGGGGACTTCTACAATGAGCAGTTCTTC
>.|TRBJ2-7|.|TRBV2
CASSVTGLRSYEQYF
TGTGCCAGCAGTGTAACAGGGTTGAGGTCCTACGAGCAGTACTTC
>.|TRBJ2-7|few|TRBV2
CASSRPLDRTGYEQYF
TGTGCCAGCAGTCGTCCACTGGACAGAACAGGATACGAGCAGTACTTC
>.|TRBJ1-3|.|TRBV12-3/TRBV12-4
CASSRDSGNTIYF
TGTGCCAGCAGCCGGGACTCTGGAAACACCATATATTTT